The present T cell receptor beta chain was sequenced within a study of T cell responses to AZD1222 COVID-19 vaccine. Looking at the study overall: The analysis combined second doses at about 4 or about 12 weeks.

This CDR3 contains 14 residues. The germline gives CDR1 SGHAT, CDR2 FQNNGV. Losses at the gene ends were 1 base for V and 4 bases for J; bases not matched to a gene: 1. The protocol was immunoSEQ multiplex PCR, while the TCRdb copy is restricted to in-frame clones and leaves out a portion. The data show roughly 110,000 clones, around 90% seen once. Study conclusions and caveats: The span of vaccine-associated CD4 TCRs extended across spike, with dominance at 160-218 and 743-854.

About this clone itself: What it binds is unknown.

Sequencing was performed on peripheral blood, taken on day 0 of AZD1222 vaccination. The chain employs TRBV11-2 and TRBJ2-7; 10 bases line up with TRBD1. The TCR comes from an adult in good health. Written as DNA, the CDR3 is TGTGCCAGCAGCTTAGGACAGGGGGCTTACGAGCAGTACTTC. It codes for CASSLGQGAYEQYF.